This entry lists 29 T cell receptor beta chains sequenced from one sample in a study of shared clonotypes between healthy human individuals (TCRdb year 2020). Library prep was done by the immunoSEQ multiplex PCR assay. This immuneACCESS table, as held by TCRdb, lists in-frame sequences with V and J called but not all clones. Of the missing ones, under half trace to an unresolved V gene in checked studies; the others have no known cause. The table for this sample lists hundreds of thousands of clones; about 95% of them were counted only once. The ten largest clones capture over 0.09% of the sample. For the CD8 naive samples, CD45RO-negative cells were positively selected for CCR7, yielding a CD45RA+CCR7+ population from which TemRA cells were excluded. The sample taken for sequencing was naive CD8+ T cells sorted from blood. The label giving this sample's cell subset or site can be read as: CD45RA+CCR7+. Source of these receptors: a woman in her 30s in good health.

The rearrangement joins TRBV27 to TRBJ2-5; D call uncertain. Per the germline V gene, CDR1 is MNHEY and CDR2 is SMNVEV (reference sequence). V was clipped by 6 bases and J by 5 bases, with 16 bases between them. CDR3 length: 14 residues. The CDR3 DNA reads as TGTGCCAGCAGCCAAATAGGTAACGGTGAGACCCAGTACTTC. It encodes CASSQIGNGETQYF.

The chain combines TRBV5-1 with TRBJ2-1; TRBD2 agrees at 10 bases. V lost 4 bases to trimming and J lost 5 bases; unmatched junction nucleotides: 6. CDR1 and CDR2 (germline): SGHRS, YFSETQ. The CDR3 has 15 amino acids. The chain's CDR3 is CASSQREGLNNEQFF. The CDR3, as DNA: TGCGCCAGCAGCCAGCGGGAGGGCCTGAACAATGAGCAGTTCTTC.

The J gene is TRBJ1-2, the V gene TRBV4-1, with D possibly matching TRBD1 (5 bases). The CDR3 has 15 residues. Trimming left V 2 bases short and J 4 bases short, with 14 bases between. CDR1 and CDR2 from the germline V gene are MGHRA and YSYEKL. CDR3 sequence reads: CASSQLRGYGYGYTF. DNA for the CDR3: TGCGCCAGCAGCCAACTTAGGGGTTATGGCTATGGCTACACCTTC.

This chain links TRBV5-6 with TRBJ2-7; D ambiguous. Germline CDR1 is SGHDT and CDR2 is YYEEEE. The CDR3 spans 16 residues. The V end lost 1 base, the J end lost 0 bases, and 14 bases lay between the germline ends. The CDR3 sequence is CASSLWEGLSSYEQYF. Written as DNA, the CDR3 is TGTGCCAGCAGCTTGTGGGAAGGCCTCAGCTCCTACGAGCAGTACTTC. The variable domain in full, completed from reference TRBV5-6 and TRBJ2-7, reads DAGVTQSPTHLIKTRGQQVTLRCSPKSGHDTVSWYQQALGQGPQFIFQYYEEEERQRGNFPDRFSGHQFPNYSSELNVNALLLGDSALYLCASSLWEGLSSYEQYFGPGTRLTVT.

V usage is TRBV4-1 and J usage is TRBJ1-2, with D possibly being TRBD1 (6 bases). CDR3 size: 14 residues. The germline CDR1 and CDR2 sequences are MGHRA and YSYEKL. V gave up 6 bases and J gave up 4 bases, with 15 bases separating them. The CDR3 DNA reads TGCGCCAGCAGGTCTGCGGGGGCTGGCTATGGCTACACCTTC. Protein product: CASRSAGAGYGYTF.

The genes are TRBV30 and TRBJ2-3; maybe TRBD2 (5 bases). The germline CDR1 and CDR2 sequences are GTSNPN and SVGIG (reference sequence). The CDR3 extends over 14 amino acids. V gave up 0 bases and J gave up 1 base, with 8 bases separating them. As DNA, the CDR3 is TGTGCCTGGAGTGTCGGAGGTGGCACAGATACGCAGTATTTT. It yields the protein CAWSVGGGTDTQYF.

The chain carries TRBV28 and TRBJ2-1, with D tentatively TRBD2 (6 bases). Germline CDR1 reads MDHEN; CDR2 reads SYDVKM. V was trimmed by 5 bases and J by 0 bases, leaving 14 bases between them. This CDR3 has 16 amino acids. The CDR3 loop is CASSGGTASSYNEQFF. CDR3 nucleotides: TGTGCCAGCAGTGGGGGGACCGCGAGCTCCTACAATGAGCAGTTCTTC. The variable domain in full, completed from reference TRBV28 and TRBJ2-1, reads DVKVTQSSRYLVKRTGEKVFLECVQDMDHENMFWYRQDPGLGLRLIYFSYDVKMKEKGDIPEGYSVSREKKERFSLILESASTNQTSMYLCASSGGTASSYNEQFFGPGTRLTVL.

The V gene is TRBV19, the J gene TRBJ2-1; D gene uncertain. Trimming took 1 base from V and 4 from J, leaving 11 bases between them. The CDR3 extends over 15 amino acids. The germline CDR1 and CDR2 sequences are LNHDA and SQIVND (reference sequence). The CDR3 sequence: CASSIAPLGYNEQFF. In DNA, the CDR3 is TGTGCCAGTAGTATAGCCCCGTTGGGATACAATGAGCAGTTCTTC.

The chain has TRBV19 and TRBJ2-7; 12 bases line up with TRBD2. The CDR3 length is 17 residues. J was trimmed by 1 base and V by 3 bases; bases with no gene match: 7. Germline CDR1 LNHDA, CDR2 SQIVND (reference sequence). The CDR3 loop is CASSIRTSGIRSYEQYF. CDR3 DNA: TGTGCCAGTAGTATCAGGACTAGCGGGATTAGGTCCTACGAGCAGTACTTC.

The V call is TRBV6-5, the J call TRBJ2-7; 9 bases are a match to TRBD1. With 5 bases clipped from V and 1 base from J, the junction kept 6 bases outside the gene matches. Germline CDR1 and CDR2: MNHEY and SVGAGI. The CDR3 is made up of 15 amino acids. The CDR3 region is CASSKGTGRSYEQYF. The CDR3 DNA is TGTGCCAGCAGTAAGGGGACAGGGAGGTCCTACGAGCAGTACTTC.

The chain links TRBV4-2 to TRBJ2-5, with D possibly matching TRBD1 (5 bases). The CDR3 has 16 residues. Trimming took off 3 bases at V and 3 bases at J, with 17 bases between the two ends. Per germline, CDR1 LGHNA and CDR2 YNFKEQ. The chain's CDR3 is CASSQPGHIIEETQYF. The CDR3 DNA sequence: TGTGCCAGCAGCCAGCCAGGACATATAATCGAAGAGACCCAGTACTTC.

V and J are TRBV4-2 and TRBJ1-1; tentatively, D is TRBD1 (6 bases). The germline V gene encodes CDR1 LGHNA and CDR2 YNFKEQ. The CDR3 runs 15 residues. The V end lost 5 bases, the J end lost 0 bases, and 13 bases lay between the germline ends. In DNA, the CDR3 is TGTGCCAGCAGCTTGCCAGGGGAGCTGAACACTGAAGCTTTCTTT. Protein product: CASSLPGELNTEAFF.

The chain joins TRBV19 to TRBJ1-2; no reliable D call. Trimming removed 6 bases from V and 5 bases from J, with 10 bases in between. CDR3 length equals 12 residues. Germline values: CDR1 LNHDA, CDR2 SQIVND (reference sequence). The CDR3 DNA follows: TGTGCCAGTAGCGCAGGAGTTTATGGCTACACCTTC. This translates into CASSAGVYGYTF.

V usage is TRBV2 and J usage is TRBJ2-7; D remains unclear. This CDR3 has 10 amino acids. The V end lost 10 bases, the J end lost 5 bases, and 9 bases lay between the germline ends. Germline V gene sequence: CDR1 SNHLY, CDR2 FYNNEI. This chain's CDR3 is CATEDDEQYF. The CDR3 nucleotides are TGTGCCACGGAAGACGACGAGCAGTACTTC.

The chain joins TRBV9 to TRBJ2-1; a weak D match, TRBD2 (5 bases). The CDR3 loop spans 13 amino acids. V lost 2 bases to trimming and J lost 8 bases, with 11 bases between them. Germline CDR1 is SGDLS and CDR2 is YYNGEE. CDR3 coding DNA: TGTGCCAGCAGCGTCGATAGCGTCGATGAGCAGTTCTTC. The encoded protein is CASSVDSVDEQFF.

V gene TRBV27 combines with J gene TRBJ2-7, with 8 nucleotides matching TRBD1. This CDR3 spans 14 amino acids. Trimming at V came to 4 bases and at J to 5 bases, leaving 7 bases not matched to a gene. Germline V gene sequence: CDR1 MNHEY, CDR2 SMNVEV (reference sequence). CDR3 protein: CASSSRQGSNEQYF. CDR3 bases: TGTGCCAGCAGTTCCCGACAGGGGAGTAACGAGCAGTACTTC.

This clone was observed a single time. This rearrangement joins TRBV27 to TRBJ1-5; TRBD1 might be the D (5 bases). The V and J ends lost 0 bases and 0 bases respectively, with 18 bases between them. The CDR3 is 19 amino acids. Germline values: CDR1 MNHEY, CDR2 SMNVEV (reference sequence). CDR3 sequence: CASSLSNQGGRYSNQPQHF. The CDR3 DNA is TGTGCCAGCAGTTTATCTAACCAGGGCGGGCGTTATAGCAATCAGCCCCAGCATTTT.

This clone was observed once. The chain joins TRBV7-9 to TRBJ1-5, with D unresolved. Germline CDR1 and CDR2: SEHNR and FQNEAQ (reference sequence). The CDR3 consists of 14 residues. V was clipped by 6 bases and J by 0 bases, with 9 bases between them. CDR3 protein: CASSVTASNQPQHF. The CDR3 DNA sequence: TGTGCCAGCAGTGTAACAGCTAGCAATCAGCCCCAGCATTTT.

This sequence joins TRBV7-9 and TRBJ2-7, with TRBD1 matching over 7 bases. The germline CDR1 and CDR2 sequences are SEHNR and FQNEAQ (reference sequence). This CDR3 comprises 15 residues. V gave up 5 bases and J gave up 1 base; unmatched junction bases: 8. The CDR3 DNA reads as TGTGCCAGCAGCCTTATCGGGACAGAATCCTACGAGCAGTACTTC. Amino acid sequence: CASSLIGTESYEQYF.

This CDR3 is CASSLWGTQNQPQHF. CDR3 nucleotides: TGTGCCAGCAGTTTATGGGGAACTCAAAATCAGCCCCAGCATTTT. The V call is TRBV27, the J call TRBJ1-5; no reliable D call. The CDR3 covers 15 residues. Germline CDR1 reads MNHEY; CDR2 reads SMNVEV (reference sequence). Trimming shortened V by 1 base and J by 4 bases, and 11 bases separated the two germline ends.

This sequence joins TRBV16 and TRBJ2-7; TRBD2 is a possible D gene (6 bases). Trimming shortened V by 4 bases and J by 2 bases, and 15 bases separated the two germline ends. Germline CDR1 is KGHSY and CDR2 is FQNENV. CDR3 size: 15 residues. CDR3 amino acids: CASSRAGRGTYEQYF. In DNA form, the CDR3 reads TGTGCCAGCAGCCGAGCGGGTCGGGGGACCTACGAGCAGTACTTC.

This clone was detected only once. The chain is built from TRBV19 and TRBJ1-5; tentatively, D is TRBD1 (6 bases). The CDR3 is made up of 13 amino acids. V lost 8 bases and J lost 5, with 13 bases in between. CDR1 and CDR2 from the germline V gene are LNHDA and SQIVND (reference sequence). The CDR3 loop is CASQGYQDQPQHF. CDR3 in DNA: TGTGCCAGTCAGGGGTATCAGGATCAGCCCCAGCATTTT.

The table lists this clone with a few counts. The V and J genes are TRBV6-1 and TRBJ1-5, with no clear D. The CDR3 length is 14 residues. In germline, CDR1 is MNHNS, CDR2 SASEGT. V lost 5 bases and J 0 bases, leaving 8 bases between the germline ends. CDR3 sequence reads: CASSQWVSNQPQHF. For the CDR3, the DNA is TGTGCCAGCAGTCAGTGGGTTAGCAATCAGCCCCAGCATTTT.

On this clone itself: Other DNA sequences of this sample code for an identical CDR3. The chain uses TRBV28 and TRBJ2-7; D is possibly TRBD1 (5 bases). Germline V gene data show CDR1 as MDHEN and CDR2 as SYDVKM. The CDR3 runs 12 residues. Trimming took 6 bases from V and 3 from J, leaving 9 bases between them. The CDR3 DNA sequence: TGTGCCAGCAGAGCAGACAGCTACGAGCAGTACTTC. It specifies CASRADSYEQYF.

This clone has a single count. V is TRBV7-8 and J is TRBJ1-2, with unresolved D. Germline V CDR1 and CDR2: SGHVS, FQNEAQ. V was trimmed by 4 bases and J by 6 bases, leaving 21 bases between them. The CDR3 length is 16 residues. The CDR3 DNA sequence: TGTGCCAGCAGCTCGGGGTATACGAGACCGGGGAATGGCTACACCTTC. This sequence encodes CASSSGYTRPGNGYTF.

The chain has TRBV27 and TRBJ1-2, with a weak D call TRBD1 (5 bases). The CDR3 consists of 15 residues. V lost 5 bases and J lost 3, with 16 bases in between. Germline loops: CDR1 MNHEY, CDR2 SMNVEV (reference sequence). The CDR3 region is CASSGLIGDHYGYTF. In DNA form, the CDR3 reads TGTGCCAGCAGTGGTTTAATAGGGGATCACTATGGCTACACCTTC.

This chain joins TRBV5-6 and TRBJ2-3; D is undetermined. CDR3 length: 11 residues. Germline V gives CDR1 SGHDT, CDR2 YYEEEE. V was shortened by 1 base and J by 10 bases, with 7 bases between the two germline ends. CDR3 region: CASSLLDAQYF. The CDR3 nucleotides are TGTGCCAGCAGCTTGCTTGATGCGCAGTATTTT. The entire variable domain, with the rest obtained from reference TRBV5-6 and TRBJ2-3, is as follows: DAGVTQSPTHLIKTRGQQVTLRCSPKSGHDTVSWYQQALGQGPQFIFQYYEEEERQRGNFPDRFSGHQFPNYSSELNVNALLLGDSALYLCASSLLDAQYFGPGTRLTVL.

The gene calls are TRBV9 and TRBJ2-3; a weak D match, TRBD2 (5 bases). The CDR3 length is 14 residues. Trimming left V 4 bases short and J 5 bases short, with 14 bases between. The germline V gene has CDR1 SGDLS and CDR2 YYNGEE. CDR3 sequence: CASSRTGKEDTQYF. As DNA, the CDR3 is TGTGCCAGCAGCCGTACGGGAAAAGAAGATACGCAGTATTTT.

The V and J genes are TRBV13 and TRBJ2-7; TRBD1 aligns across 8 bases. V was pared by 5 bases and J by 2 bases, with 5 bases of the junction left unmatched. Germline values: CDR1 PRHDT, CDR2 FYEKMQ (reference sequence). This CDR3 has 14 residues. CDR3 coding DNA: TGTGCCAGCAGCATTGGACAGGGTACCTACGAGCAGTACTTC. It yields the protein CASSIGQGTYEQYF.